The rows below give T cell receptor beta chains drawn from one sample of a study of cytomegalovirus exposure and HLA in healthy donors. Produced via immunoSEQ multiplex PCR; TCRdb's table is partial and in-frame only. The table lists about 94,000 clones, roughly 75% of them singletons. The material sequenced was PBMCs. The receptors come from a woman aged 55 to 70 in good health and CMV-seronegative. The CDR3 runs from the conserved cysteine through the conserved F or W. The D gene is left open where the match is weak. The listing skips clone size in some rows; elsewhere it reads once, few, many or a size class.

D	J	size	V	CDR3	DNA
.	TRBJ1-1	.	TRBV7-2	CASSSTGNTEAFF	TGTGCCAGCAGCTCGACAGGGAACACTGAAGCTTTCTTT
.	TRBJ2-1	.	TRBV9	CASSVGTATYNEQFF	TGTGCCAGCAGCGTAGGTACAGCCACCTACAATGAGCAGTTCTTC
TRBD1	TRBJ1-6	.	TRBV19	CASSTGTASYNSPLHF	TGTGCCAGTAGTACGGGGACAGCTTCCTATAATTCACCCCTCCACTTT
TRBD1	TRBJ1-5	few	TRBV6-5	CASSPDRGQPQHF	TGTGCCAGCAGTCCGGACAGGGGCCAGCCCCAGCATTTT
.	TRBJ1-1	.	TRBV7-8	CASRRWAVEGVAFF	TGTGCCAGCAGAAGATGGGCTGTAGAAGGGGTAGCTTTCTTT
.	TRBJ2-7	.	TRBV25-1	CASSEYGPPGEQYF	TGTGCCAGCAGTGAATATGGACCCCCGGGGGAGCAGTACTTC
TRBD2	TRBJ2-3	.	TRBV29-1	CSVGSAGGPDTQYF	TGCAGCGTCGGTTCAGCGGGGGGACCAGATACGCAGTATTTT
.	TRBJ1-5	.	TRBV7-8	CASSLERISNQPQHF	TGTGCCAGCAGCTTAGAGAGAATTAGCAATCAGCCCCAGCATTTT
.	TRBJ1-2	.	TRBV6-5	CATGVRYGYTF	TGTGCCACAGGGGTTAGGTATGGCTACACCTTC
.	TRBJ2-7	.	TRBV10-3	CAISELPGGDSYEQYF	TGTGCCATCAGTGAGCTCCCGGGGGGCGACTCCTACGAGCAGTACTTC
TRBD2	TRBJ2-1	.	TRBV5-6	CASSFAGEVGEQFF	TGTGCCAGCAGCTTCGCGGGAGAAGTGGGTGAGCAGTTCTTC
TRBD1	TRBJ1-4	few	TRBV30	CAWNPTGAVEKLFF	TGTGCCTGGAACCCGACAGGGGCTGTGGAAAAACTGTTTTTT
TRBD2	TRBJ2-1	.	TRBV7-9	CASSPGTSGYNEQFF	TGTGCCAGCAGCCCGGGGACTAGCGGCTACAATGAGCAGTTCTTC
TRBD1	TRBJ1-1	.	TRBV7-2	CASSPAGTGNTEAFF	TGTGCCAGCAGCCCGGCCGGGACAGGTAACACTGAAGCTTTCTTT
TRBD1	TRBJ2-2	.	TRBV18	CASSPRLGQGAVELFF	TGTGCCAGCTCACCTCGGCTTGGGCAGGGGGCCGTGGAGCTGTTTTTT
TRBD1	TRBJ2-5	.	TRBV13	CASSMGQGGEETQYF	TGTGCCAGCAGCATGGGACAGGGAGGCGAAGAGACCCAGTACTTC
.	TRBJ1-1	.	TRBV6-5	CASSSLQGLAEAFF	TGTGCCAGCAGTTCCCTACAGGGTCTGGCTGAAGCTTTCTTT
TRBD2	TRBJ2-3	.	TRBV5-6	CASSLTGLAYDTQYF	TGTGCCAGCAGCTTGACGGGACTAGCTTACGATACGCAGTATTTT
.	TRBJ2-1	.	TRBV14	CASSLSWSSYNEQFF	TGTGCCAGCAGCCTAAGCTGGAGCTCCTACAATGAGCAGTTCTTC
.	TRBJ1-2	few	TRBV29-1	CSVGRVPNYGYTF	TGCAGCGTTGGGAGGGTGCCTAACTATGGCTACACCTTC
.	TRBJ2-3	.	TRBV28	CASIPYGGSYTDTQYF	TGTGCCAGCATTCCCTATGGGGGGAGCTACACAGATACGCAGTATTTT
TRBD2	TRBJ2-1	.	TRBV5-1	CASRNSLAGGLMDEQFF	TGCGCCAGCAGAAACTCACTAGCGGGGGGGCTGATGGATGAGCAGTTCTTC
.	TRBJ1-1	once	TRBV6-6	CASSYQERTEAFF	TGTGCCAGCAGTTACCAGGAAAGGACTGAAGCTTTCTTT
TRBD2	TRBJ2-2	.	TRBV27	CASSLVAGYSTGELFF	TGTGCCAGCAGTTTGGTAGCGGGGTATAGCACCGGGGAGCTGTTTTTT
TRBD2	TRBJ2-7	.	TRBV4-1	CASSQGTSGRDRKYF	TGCGCCAGCAGCCAAGGAACTAGCGGGAGAGATAGAAAGTACTTC
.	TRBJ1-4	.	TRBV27	CASSPRGTNEKLFF	TGTGCCAGCAGTCCAAGGGGTACTAATGAAAAACTGTTTTTT
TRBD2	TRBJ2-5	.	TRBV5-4	CASSPRLAGGQETQYF	TGTGCCAGCAGCCCTCGACTAGCGGGAGGACAAGAGACCCAGTACTTC
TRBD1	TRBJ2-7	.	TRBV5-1	CASSAGQGPLYEQYF	TGCGCCAGCAGCGCGGGACAGGGGCCTCTCTACGAGCAGTACTTC
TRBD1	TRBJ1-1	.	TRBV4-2	CASSQPDRGLNTEAFF	TGTGCCAGCAGCCAGCCAGACAGGGGCCTGAACACTGAAGCTTTCTTT
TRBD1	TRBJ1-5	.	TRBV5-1	CASSLGTGNQPQHF	TGCGCCAGCAGCTTGGGGACAGGAAATCAGCCCCAGCATTTT
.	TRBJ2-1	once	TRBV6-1	CASSDQGTSSEQFF	TGTGCCAGCAGTGATCAGGGGACCTCGAGTGAGCAGTTCTTC
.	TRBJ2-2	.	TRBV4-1	CASSQLGQRVGELFF	TGCGCCAGCAGCCAATTGGGACAGCGGGTCGGGGAGCTGTTTTTT
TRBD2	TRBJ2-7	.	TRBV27	CASRSGGHEQYF	TGTGCCAGCAGGTCGGGGGGTCACGAGCAGTACTTC
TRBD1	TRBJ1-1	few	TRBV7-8	CASSWQMTGATEAFF	TGTGCCAGCAGCTGGCAGATGACAGGGGCAACTGAAGCTTTCTTT
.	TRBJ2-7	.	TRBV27	CASSLRVTYEQYF	TGTGCCAGCAGCCTCAGGGTCACCTACGAGCAGTACTTC
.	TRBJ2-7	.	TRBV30	CAWSGYRDPYEQYF	TGTGCCTGGAGTGGATACAGGGACCCCTACGAGCAGTACTTC
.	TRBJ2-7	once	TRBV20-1	CSATQSYEQYF	TGCAGTGCTACACAGAGTTACGAGCAGTACTTC
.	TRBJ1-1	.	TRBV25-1	CASDRGGHLAEAFF	TGTGCCAGTGATCGCGGAGGGCATCTAGCTGAAGCTTTCTTT
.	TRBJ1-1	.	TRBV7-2	CASSLVGGLNTEAFF	TGTGCCAGCAGCTTAGTCGGGGGATTGAACACTGAAGCTTTCTTT
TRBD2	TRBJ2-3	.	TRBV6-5	CASSLTSVTDTQYF	TGTGCCAGCAGCTTGACTAGCGTCACAGATACGCAGTATTTT
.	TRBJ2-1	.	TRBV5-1	CASSLGSRRGDEQFF	TGCGCCAGCAGCTTGGGGAGCCGTAGAGGAGATGAGCAGTTCTTC
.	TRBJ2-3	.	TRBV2	CALPRGTDTQYF	TGTGCCCTCCCCCGTGGCACAGATACGCAGTATTTT
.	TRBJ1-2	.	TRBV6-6	CASSYVDYYGYTF	TGTGCCAGCAGTTACGTCGACTACTATGGCTACACCTTC
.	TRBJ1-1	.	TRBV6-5	CASSPRTAQIEAFF	TGTGCCAGCAGCCCCCGGACAGCCCAAATCGAAGCTTTCTTT
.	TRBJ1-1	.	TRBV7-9	CASSLALGTMNTEAFF	TGTGCCAGCAGCTTAGCGCTGGGGACTATGAACACTGAAGCTTTCTTT
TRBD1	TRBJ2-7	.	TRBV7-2	CASSFFPGQGYEQYF	TGTGCCAGCAGCTTCTTCCCGGGACAGGGCTACGAGCAGTACTTC
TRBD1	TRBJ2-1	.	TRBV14	CASSYQTGSGWSYNEQFF	TGTGCCAGCAGCTATCAGACAGGGTCCGGATGGTCCTACAATGAGCAGTTCTTC
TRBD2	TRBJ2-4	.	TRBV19	CASRGLASDIQYF	TGTGCCAGTAGAGGACTAGCGTCTGACATTCAGTACTTC
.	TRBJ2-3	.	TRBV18	CASTGQRTDTQYF	TGTGCCAGTACAGGACAGCGCACAGATACGCAGTATTTT
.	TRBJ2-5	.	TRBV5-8	CASSLGGNEGETQYF	TGTGCCAGCAGCTTAGGAGGGAACGAGGGAGAGACCCAGTACTTC